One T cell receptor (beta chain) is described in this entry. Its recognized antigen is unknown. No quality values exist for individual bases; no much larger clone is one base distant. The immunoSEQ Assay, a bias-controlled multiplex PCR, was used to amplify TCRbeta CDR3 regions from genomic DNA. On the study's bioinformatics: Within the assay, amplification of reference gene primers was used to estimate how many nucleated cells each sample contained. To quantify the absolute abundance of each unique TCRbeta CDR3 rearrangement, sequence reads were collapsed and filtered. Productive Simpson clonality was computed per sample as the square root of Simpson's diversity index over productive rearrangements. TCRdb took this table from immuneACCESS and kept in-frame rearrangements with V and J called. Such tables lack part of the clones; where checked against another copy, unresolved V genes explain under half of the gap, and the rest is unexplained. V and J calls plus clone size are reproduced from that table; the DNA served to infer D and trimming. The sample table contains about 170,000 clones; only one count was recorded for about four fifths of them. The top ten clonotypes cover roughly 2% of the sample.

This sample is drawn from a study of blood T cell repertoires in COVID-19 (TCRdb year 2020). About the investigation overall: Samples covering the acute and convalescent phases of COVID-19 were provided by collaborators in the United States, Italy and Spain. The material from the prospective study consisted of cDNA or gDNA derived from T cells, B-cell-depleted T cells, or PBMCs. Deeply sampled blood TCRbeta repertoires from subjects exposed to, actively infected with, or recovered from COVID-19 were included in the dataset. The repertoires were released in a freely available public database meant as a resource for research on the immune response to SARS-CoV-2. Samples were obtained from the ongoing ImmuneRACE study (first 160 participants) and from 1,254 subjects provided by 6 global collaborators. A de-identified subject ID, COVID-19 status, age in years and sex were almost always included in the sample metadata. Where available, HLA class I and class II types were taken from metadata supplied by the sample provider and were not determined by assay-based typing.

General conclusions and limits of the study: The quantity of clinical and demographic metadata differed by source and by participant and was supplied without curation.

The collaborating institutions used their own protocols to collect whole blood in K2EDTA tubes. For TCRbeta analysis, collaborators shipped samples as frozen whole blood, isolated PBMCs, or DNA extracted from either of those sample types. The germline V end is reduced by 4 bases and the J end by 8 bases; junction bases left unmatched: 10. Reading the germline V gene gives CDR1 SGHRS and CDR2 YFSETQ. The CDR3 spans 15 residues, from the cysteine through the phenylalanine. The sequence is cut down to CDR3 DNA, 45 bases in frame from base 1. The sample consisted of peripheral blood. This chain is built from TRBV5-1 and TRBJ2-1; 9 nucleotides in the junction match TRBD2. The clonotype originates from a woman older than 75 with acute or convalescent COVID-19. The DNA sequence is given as TGCGCCAGCAGCCCTGGACTAGCGACCAGGGATGAGCAGTTCTTC. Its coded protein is CASSPGLATRDEQFF. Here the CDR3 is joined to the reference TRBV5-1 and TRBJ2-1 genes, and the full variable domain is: KAGVTQTPRYLIKTRGQQVTLSCSPISGHRSVSWYQQTPGQGLQFLFEYFSETQRNKGNFPGRFSGRQFSNSRSEMNVSTLELGDSALYLCASSPGLATRDEQFFGPGTRLTVL.